A selection of T cell receptor beta chains follows, all from one sample in a study of T-cell reconstitution after alpha-beta-depleted transplantation in children. TCRdb reprocessed the PCR reads via MiXCR and lists one record per CDR3 protein. Of some 450,000 distinct CDR3 sequences in the sample, around 46% were seen once. The sample here was PBMCs, taken before TCRalphabeta/CD19-depleted stem cell transplant. Every receptor here comes from a girl aged 2-10 years with aplastic anemia, due to receive a stem cell transplant. The CDR3 runs from the conserved cysteine through the conserved F or W. Fields, in order: J gene, clone size, V gene, CDR3 length, D gene, CDR3 DNA, CDR3 protein. The D gene is left open where the match is weak. Where a row states a size, it is once, few, many or the class of an expanded clone; other rows omit it.

J: TRBJ2-5; size: NA; V: TRBV6-1; length: 15; D: TRBD1; DNA: TGTGCCAGCAACCCTCTAACAGGGGTTCGAGAGACCCAGTACTTC; CDR3: CASNPLTGVRETQYF
J: TRBJ2-1; size: many; V: TRBV5-1; length: 14; D: TRBD2; DNA: TGCGCCAGCAGCTTGAATAGCGGGTACAATGAGCAGTTCTTC; CDR3: CASSLNSGYNEQFF
J: TRBJ1-5; size: many; V: TRBV20-1; length: 12; D: NA; DNA: TGCAGTGCGGCCGGGACCGGTAAGCCCCAGCATTTT; CDR3: CSAAGTGKPQHF
J: TRBJ2-5; size: NA; V: TRBV20-1; length: 15; D: TRBD1; DNA: TGCAGTGCTAGAGACGCGACAGGGGGCAAGGAGACCCAGTACTTC; CDR3: CSARDATGGKETQYF
J: TRBJ2-7; size: NA; V: TRBV30; length: 12; D: NA; DNA: TGTGCCTGGAGCAGGGAGGAGACTCGGCAGTACTTC; CDR3: CAWSREETRQYF
J: TRBJ2-1; size: NA; V: TRBV27; length: 17; D: TRBD2; DNA: TGTGCCAGCAGTCAGACCGCTAGCGGAAGCTCCTACAATGAGCAGTTCTTC; CDR3: CASSQTASGSSYNEQFF
J: TRBJ1-5; size: many; V: TRBV9; length: 15; D: TRBD1; DNA: TGTGCCAGCAGCGTCGACGGACAGGCGGCTCGGCCCCAGCATTTT; CDR3: CASSVDGQAARPQHF
J: TRBJ1-2; size: many; V: TRBV29-1; length: 11; D: NA; DNA: TGCAGCGTTCCCCGGACGGGAGGCTACACCTTC; CDR3: CSVPRTGGYTF
J: TRBJ2-4; size: few; V: TRBV5-6; length: 15; D: TRBD1; DNA: TGTGCCAGCAGCTCCCTCGACAGGGTGAGGGACATTCAGTACTTC; CDR3: CASSSLDRVRDIQYF
J: TRBJ1-1; size: NA; V: TRBV28; length: 15; D: NA; DNA: TGTGCCAGCAGCCCAGGGGAAAAATGGGGGACTGAAGCTTTCTTT; CDR3: CASSPGEKWGTEAFF
J: TRBJ2-2; size: many; V: TRBV7-2; length: 15; D: NA; DNA: TGTGCCAGCAGCTCGAACAGGGTTCTCACTGGGGAGCTGTTTTTT; CDR3: CASSSNRVLTGELFF
J: TRBJ1-1; size: NA; V: TRBV5-1; length: 13; D: NA; DNA: TGCGCCAGCAGCTTGCGGGACTGGTCTGAAGCTTTCTTT; CDR3: CASSLRDWSEAFF
J: TRBJ2-5; size: NA; V: TRBV12-3/TRBV12-4; length: 17; D: NA; DNA: TGTGCCAGCAGTTTAAGGGCCCACGGGAGAGGTGGAGAGACCCAGTACTTC; CDR3: CASSLRAHGRGGETQYF
J: TRBJ2-5; size: NA; V: TRBV20-1; length: 14; D: TRBD2; DNA: TGCAGTGCCAGGAGCGGGGGGGCTGAAGAGACCCAGTACTTC; CDR3: CSARSGGAEETQYF
J: TRBJ2-1; size: NA; V: TRBV27; length: 14; D: NA; DNA: TGTGCCAGCAAGTTCCAGGGTCCCTACAATGAGCAGTTCTTC; CDR3: CASKFQGPYNEQFF
J: TRBJ1-1; size: NA; V: TRBV20-1; length: 15; D: NA; DNA: TGCAGTGCTAGAGATGAACGGGGGGCGAACACTGAAGCTTTCTTT; CDR3: CSARDERGANTEAFF
J: TRBJ1-4; size: many; V: TRBV27; length: 14; D: NA; DNA: TGTGCCAGCAGGTCCGGACAGCGGACTGAAAAACTGTTTTTT; CDR3: CASRSGQRTEKLFF
J: TRBJ2-7; size: few; V: TRBV11-2; length: 15; D: NA; DNA: TGTGCCAGCAGCGACGGGGGGCAAGGGGGATACGAGCAGTACTTC; CDR3: CASSDGGQGGYEQYF
J: TRBJ2-1; size: NA; V: TRBV29-1; length: 13; D: NA; DNA: TGCAGCGTTCTGAGGGGACCCCACAATGAGCAGTTCTTC; CDR3: CSVLRGPHNEQFF
J: TRBJ2-3; size: NA; V: TRBV20-1; length: 15; D: TRBD2; DNA: TGCAGTGCTACTCTAGCGGGGGGGCATATGGGTACGCAGTATTTT; CDR3: CSATLAGGHMGTQYF
J: TRBJ2-3; size: NA; V: TRBV6-1; length: 15; D: NA; DNA: TGTGCCAGCAGTGAAGGGGCACCGAGCACAGATACGCAGTATTTT; CDR3: CASSEGAPSTDTQYF
J: TRBJ2-2; size: many; V: TRBV24-1; length: 13; D: NA; DNA: TGTGCCACCCAGGAGGGGAACACCGGGGAGCTGTTTTTT; CDR3: CATQEGNTGELFF
J: TRBJ1-1; size: few; V: TRBV4-1; length: 14; D: NA; DNA: TGCGCCAGCAGCCAAGAGCCGGGGACTAATGAAGCTTTCTTT; CDR3: CASSQEPGTNEAFF
J: TRBJ2-5; size: NA; V: TRBV11-2; length: 15; D: TRBD2; DNA: TGTGCCAGCAGCTCCGCTAGCGGGAGTTGGGAGACCCAGTACTTC; CDR3: CASSSASGSWETQYF
J: TRBJ2-1; size: NA; V: TRBV20-1; length: 13; D: NA; DNA: TGCAGTGCTACTGATAGCTCCTACAATGAGCAGTTCTTC; CDR3: CSATDSSYNEQFF
J: TRBJ2-7; size: NA; V: TRBV5-1; length: 14; D: TRBD2; DNA: TGCGCCAGCAAACCGGGACTAGGACTGTACGAGCAGTACTTC; CDR3: CASKPGLGLYEQYF
J: TRBJ2-7; size: once; V: TRBV28; length: 16; D: TRBD1; DNA: TGTGCCAGCAGTAGCGCCGCCGGGACAGGGTCCTACGAGCAGTACTTC; CDR3: CASSSAAGTGSYEQYF
J: TRBJ1-1; size: many; V: TRBV2; length: 12; D: NA; DNA: TGTGCCAGCAGGATTTTTAACACTGAAGCTTTCTTT; CDR3: CASRIFNTEAFF
J: TRBJ2-3; size: NA; V: TRBV4-2; length: 20; D: TRBD2; DNA: TGTGCCAGCAGCCAAGATCCACTAGCGGGGGCGAAGGCCCTCACAGATACGCAGTATTTT; CDR3: CASSQDPLAGAKALTDTQYF
J: TRBJ2-3; size: NA; V: TRBV5-1; length: 12; D: NA; DNA: TGCGCCAGCAGCGGAGAGGGGGATACGCAGTATTTT; CDR3: CASSGEGDTQYF
J: TRBJ1-2; size: NA; V: TRBV5-6; length: 13; D: NA; DNA: TGTGCCAGCAGCCAGGCCGGGCCTTATGGCTACACCTTC; CDR3: CASSQAGPYGYTF
J: TRBJ1-1; size: NA; V: TRBV7-8; length: 13; D: NA; DNA: TGTGCCAGCTACGTCCAACCGAACACTGAAGCTCTCTTT; CDR3: CASYVQPNTEALF
J: TRBJ2-7; size: many; V: TRBV20-1; length: 14; D: TRBD2; DNA: TGCAGTGCCAATACGGGACTAGCGGGAGAGAAGGAGGACTTC; CDR3: CSANTGLAGEKEDF
J: TRBJ1-2; size: NA; V: TRBV4-1; length: 14; D: NA; DNA: TGCGCCAGCAGCCAAGACTTACCCGGTGGCGGCTACACCTTC; CDR3: CASSQDLPGGGYTF
J: TRBJ2-3; size: NA; V: TRBV11-1; length: 16; D: TRBD1; DNA: TGTGCCAGCAGCTTGTCCGGGACAGGGGGCACAGATACGCAGTATTTT; CDR3: CASSLSGTGGTDTQYF
J: TRBJ2-7; size: few; V: TRBV27; length: 14; D: NA; DNA: TGTGCCAGCAGTTTTAGCAGGGGTACCTACGAGCAGTACTTC; CDR3: CASSFSRGTYEQYF
J: TRBJ1-4; size: NA; V: TRBV9; length: 16; D: TRBD1; DNA: TGTGCCAGCAGCGGTAAATTTGGACAGGGACACGAAAAACTGTTTTTT; CDR3: CASSGKFGQGHEKLFF
J: TRBJ2-1; size: NA; V: TRBV5-1; length: 17; D: NA; DNA: TGCGCCAGCAGCTTAACTCCGACCCGTTTCTCCTACAATGAGCAGTTCTTC; CDR3: CASSLTPTRFSYNEQFF
J: TRBJ1-5; size: NA; V: TRBV4-1; length: 16; D: NA; DNA: TGCGCCAGCAGCCATGGCCTCGCGGGGAGGGTGCAGCCCCAGCATTTT; CDR3: CASSHGLAGRVQPQHF
J: TRBJ1-3; size: NA; V: TRBV7-8; length: 17; D: NA; DNA: TGTGCCAGCAGCTTAACTCCGGCCGGCTCCTCTGGAAACACCATATATTTT; CDR3: CASSLTPAGSSGNTIYF
J: TRBJ2-3; size: NA; V: TRBV6-1; length: 15; D: TRBD2; DNA: TGTGCCAGCAGACGTAGCGGGACCTTCACAGATACGCAGTATTTT; CDR3: CASRRSGTFTDTQYF
J: TRBJ2-5; size: few; V: TRBV7-8; length: 14; D: NA; DNA: TGTGCCCTGAAGGACAGACCGTACCAAGAGACCCAGTACTTC; CDR3: CALKDRPYQETQYF
J: TRBJ2-5; size: NA; V: TRBV12-3/TRBV12-4; length: 14; D: TRBD2; DNA: TGTGCCAGCAGTTTTGTGCGGGAGGGGGGGACCCAGTACTTC; CDR3: CASSFVREGGTQYF
J: TRBJ2-1; size: NA; V: TRBV27; length: 14; D: TRBD2; DNA: TGTGCCAGCAGTCCCGGGACTACCCACAATGAGCAGCTCTTC; CDR3: CASSPGTTHNEQLF